Presented here are 32 T cell receptor beta chains from one specimen sequenced in a study of cytomegalovirus exposure and HLA in healthy donors. The PCR contained 60 Vbeta and 13 Jbeta primers. Method: immunoSEQ multiplex PCR; TCRdb's copy keeps in-frame clones and lacks some. Of about 180,000 clones in the sample, 75% to 85% are singletons; the top ten hold 3.5% to 4.5%. Sequencing input: PBMCs. Receptors were obtained from a woman aged 60-70 years in good health and CMV-seropositive.

V and J are TRBV5-1 and TRBJ1-4; no reliable D call. The CDR3 has 14 amino acids. In germline, CDR1 is SGHRS, CDR2 YFSETQ. The ends were cut back, 0 bases at V and 6 bases at J, with 9 bases in the middle. CDR3 in amino acids: CASSLERRDEKLFF. The CDR3 nucleotides read TGCGCCAGCAGCTTGGAGAGGCGGGATGAAAAACTGTTTTTT.

The chain uses TRBV4-1 and TRBJ1-2; D unclear. This CDR3 is 17 amino acids long. Germline assignment: CDR1 MGHRA and CDR2 YSYEKL. V dropped 0 bases and J dropped 3 bases, with 17 bases sitting between them. CDR3 in DNA: TGCGCCAGCAGCCAAGATCTGGTTGGAGGGAGCTACTATGGCTACACCTTC. It is translated as CASSQDLVGGSYYGYTF.

The V and J genes are TRBV2 and TRBJ2-7; 9 nucleotides match TRBD2. V dropped 7 bases and J dropped 3; count of bases not matched to a gene: 19. Germline assignment: CDR1 SNHLY and CDR2 FYNNEI. CDR3 length equals 18 residues. CDR3 sequence: CASTRADSGRGGHYEQYF. CDR3 DNA sequence: TGTGCCAGCACCCGCGCGGATAGCGGGAGAGGCGGACACTACGAGCAGTACTTC. Full variable domain (outside the CDR3, taken from reference TRBV2 and TRBJ2-7): EPEVTQTPSHQVTQMGQEVILRCVPISNHLYFYWYRQILGQKVEFLVSFYNNEISEKSEIFDDQFSVERPDGSNFTLKIRSTKLEDSAMYFCASTRADSGRGGHYEQYFGPGTRLTVT.

Only a few counts were recorded for this clone. This rearrangement joins TRBV7-8 to TRBJ2-7, with D tentatively TRBD1 (6 bases). Germline V lookup: CDR1 SGHVS, CDR2 FQNEAQ. This CDR3 comprises 15 residues. V was shortened by 5 bases and J by 1 base, with 15 bases between the two germline ends. CDR3 coding DNA: TGTGCCAGCAGCCTTCGACAGGTCCCATCCTACGAGCAGTACTTC. The encoded protein is CASSLRQVPSYEQYF.

The chain combines TRBV5-1 with TRBJ2-1; D may be TRBD2 (6 bases). Trimming stripped 2 bases from V and 6 bases from J, with 15 bases between. Germline CDR1 reads SGHRS; CDR2 reads YFSETQ. The CDR3 is 15 amino acids. The CDR3 region is CASSLDGGFGNEQFF. The CDR3 DNA reads TGCGCCAGCAGCTTAGATGGAGGGTTTGGCAATGAGCAGTTCTTC. The full variable domain, in which reference TRBV5-1 and TRBJ2-1 provide the parts outside the CDR3, is KAGVTQTPRYLIKTRGQQVTLSCSPISGHRSVSWYQQTPGQGLQFLFEYFSETQRNKGNFPGRFSGRQFSNSRSEMNVSTLELGDSALYLCASSLDGGFGNEQFFGPGTRLTVL.

In regard to this clone: Within the sample, other DNA sequences also encode this same CDR3. The J gene is TRBJ1-2, the V gene TRBV6-6; TRBD1 might be the D (6 bases). Per the germline V gene, CDR1 is MNHNY and CDR2 is SVGAGI (reference sequence). V lost 2 bases, J lost 2 bases, and 15 bases lay in between. CDR3 size: 16 residues. The CDR3 loop reads CASSYVGGQGNYGYTF. DNA for the CDR3: TGTGCCAGCAGTTACGTGGGGGGGCAGGGAAACTATGGCTACACCTTC.

The V and J genes are TRBV10-2 and TRBJ1-1; TRBD1 aligns across 7 bases. From germline, CDR1 is WSHSY and CDR2 SAAADI. With V trimmed by 6 bases and J by 1 base, 8 bases remained unmatched. This CDR3 spans 15 amino acids. In DNA form, the CDR3 reads TGCGCCAGCAGGGACTACAGACAGGGGAACACTGAAGCTTTCTTT. Residues: CASRDYRQGNTEAFF.

Remarks on this clone: Compared with germline, one end of the junction differs, possibly owing to a read error. The V call is TRBV2, the J call TRBJ2-6; TRBD1 might be the D (5 bases). Per germline, CDR1 SNHLY and CDR2 FYNNEI. This CDR3 region has 14 residues. DNA for the CDR3: TGTGCCAGCAGTGAGGTCTCTGGGGCCAACGGCCTGACTTTC. This encodes CASSEVSGANGLTF.

The chain has TRBV7-2 and TRBJ1-3; the D gene is possibly TRBD1 (5 bases). Germline CDR1 and CDR2: SGHTA and FQGNSA. CDR3 length: 14 amino acids. With 5 bases removed from V and 4 bases from J, the gap between germline ends came to 12 bases. This chain's CDR3 is CASSTGTFGNTIYF. CDR3 nucleotide sequence: TGTGCCAGCAGCACTGGGACTTTCGGAAACACCATATATTTT. The full variable domain, rest sourced from reference TRBV7-2 and TRBJ1-3, is GAGVSQSPSNKVTEKGKDVELRCDPISGHTALYWYRQSLGQGLEFLIYFQGNSAPDKSGLPSDRFSAERTGGSVSTLTIQRTQQEDSAVYLCASSTGTFGNTIYFGEGSWLTVV.

The V gene is TRBV29-1, the J gene TRBJ2-5; D unresolved. The DNA end is a closer match to TRBJ2-7, so the J assignment may be wrong. The CDR3 covers 12 residues. Germline values: CDR1 SQVTM, CDR2 ANQGSEA. This CDR3 reads CSALTPAYEQYF. DNA for the CDR3: TGCAGCGCCCTGACACCCGCCTACGAGCAGTACTTC.

V is TRBV7-8 and J is TRBJ2-5; 9 nucleotides align to TRBD1. Germline CDR1 reads SGHVS; CDR2 reads FQNEAQ. CDR3 length equals 16 residues. V gave up 1 base and J gave up 5 bases; unmatched junction bases: 8. The CDR3 reads CASSLEMGQGDETQYF. CDR3 sequence (DNA): TGTGCCAGCAGCTTAGAAATGGGACAGGGTGATGAGACCCAGTACTTC.

V gene TRBV2 combines with J gene TRBJ2-3; TRBD2 agrees at 12 bases. The V and J ends lost 7 bases and 1 base, in that order; junction bases with no gene match: 12. Germline CDR1 reads SNHLY; CDR2 reads FYNNEI. The CDR3 is 18 amino acids. CDR3 sequence (DNA): TGTGCCAGCATCATGGGACTAGCGGGTGGAGGGCGCACAGATACGCAGTATTTT. Residues: CASIMGLAGGGRTDTQYF. Using reference TRBV2 and TRBJ2-3 for the parts outside the CDR3, the full variable domain is EPEVTQTPSHQVTQMGQEVILRCVPISNHLYFYWYRQILGQKVEFLVSFYNNEISEKSEIFDDQFSVERPDGSNFTLKIRSTKLEDSAMYFCASIMGLAGGGRTDTQYFGPGTRLTVL.

This CDR3 is CASSFAGGETQYF. The CDR3 region has the DNA TGTGCCAGCAGCTTTGCGGGGGGGGAGACCCAGTACTTC. The chain uses TRBV5-6 and TRBJ2-5; 9 bases agree with TRBD2. The CDR3 loop spans 13 amino acids. Germline CDR1 SGHDT, CDR2 YYEEEE. The J segment lost 5 bases and the V segment lost 2 bases, leaving 1 base of the junction unmatched. The full variable domain, rest sourced from reference TRBV5-6 and TRBJ2-5, is DAGVTQSPTHLIKTRGQQVTLRCSPKSGHDTVSWYQQALGQGPQFIFQYYEEEERQRGNFPDRFSGHQFPNYSSELNVNALLLGDSALYLCASSFAGGETQYFGPGTRLLVL.

The rearrangement joins TRBV11-2 to TRBJ1-2, with D perhaps matching TRBD1 (5 bases). The germline V gene has CDR1 SGHAT and CDR2 FQNNGV. With 5 bases removed from V and 0 bases from J, the gap between germline ends came to 10 bases. The CDR3 is made up of 14 amino acids. CDR3 nucleotide sequence: TGTGCCAGCAGCGCTAGGGGCTCTAACTATGGCTACACCTTC. Its translation: CASSARGSNYGYTF.

V usage is TRBV5-1 and J usage is TRBJ2-3; TRBD2 is a possible D gene (5 bases). The germline V gene encodes CDR1 SGHRS and CDR2 YFSETQ. The V end was cut by 0 bases, the J end by 2 bases, with 10 bases between. The CDR3 spans 15 residues. The CDR3, as DNA: TGCGCCAGCAGCTTGGGTCGGGAATACACAGATACGCAGTATTTT. Translating it yields CASSLGREYTDTQYF. The entire variable domain, with the rest obtained from reference TRBV5-1 and TRBJ2-3, is as follows: KAGVTQTPRYLIKTRGQQVTLSCSPISGHRSVSWYQQTPGQGLQFLFEYFSETQRNKGNFPGRFSGRQFSNSRSEMNVSTLELGDSALYLCASSLGREYTDTQYFGPGTRLTVL.

The chain uses TRBV7-2 and TRBJ2-7, with 7 bases aligning to TRBD1. The trim removed 6 bases at V and 3 bases at J, leaving 8 bases unmatched. The CDR3 totals 14 residues. Germline loops: CDR1 SGHTA, CDR2 FQGNSA. The CDR3, as DNA: TGTGCCAGCAGGAAACCGGGACAGAGCTACGAGCAGTACTTC. Its translation is CASRKPGQSYEQYF. Variable domain in full (rest from reference TRBV7-2 and TRBJ2-7): GAGVSQSPSNKVTEKGKDVELRCDPISGHTALYWYRQSLGQGLEFLIYFQGNSAPDKSGLPSDRFSAERTGGSVSTLTIQRTQQEDSAVYLCASRKPGQSYEQYFGPGTRLTVT.

This chain links TRBV18 with TRBJ1-1, with 8 bases that match TRBD1. With 3 bases clipped from V and 7 bases from J, the junction kept 10 bases outside the gene matches. The CDR3 consists of 15 residues. From germline, CDR1 is KGHSH and CDR2 LQKENI. Here the CDR3 reads CASSPLQGGPNEAFF. The CDR3 DNA reads as TGTGCCAGCTCACCTTTACAGGGGGGCCCGAATGAAGCTTTCTTT. The entire variable domain, with the rest obtained from reference TRBV18 and TRBJ1-1, is as follows: NAGVMQNPRHLVRRRGQEARLRCSPMKGHSHVYWYRQLPEEGLKFMVYLQKENIIDESGMPKERFSAEFPKEGPSILRIQQVVRGDSAAYFCASSPLQGGPNEAFFGQGTRLTVV.

This sequence joins TRBV28 and TRBJ2-7; tentative D call: TRBD2 (6 bases). Trimming took off 3 bases at V and 4 bases at J, with 22 bases between the two ends. CDR3 length: 17 amino acids. Germline CDR1 MDHEN, CDR2 SYDVKM. For the CDR3, the DNA is TGTGCCAGCAGTTTGAGTTTGGGGGGAGGACCCACTTACGAGCAGTACTTC. It specifies CASSLSLGGGPTYEQYF.

The J gene is TRBJ2-7, the V gene TRBV4-3; TRBD1 matches at 7 bases. The CDR3 covers 15 residues. The germline V gene has CDR1 LGHNA and CDR2 YSLEER. V shed 1 base and J 1 base; nucleotides not matched to a gene: 4. CDR3 amino acids: CASSQAGDSSYEQYF. CDR3 DNA: TGCGCCAGCAGCCAAGCCGGGGACAGTTCCTACGAGCAGTACTTC.

The rearrangement links TRBV9 to TRBJ2-2; D not certain. Per the germline V gene, CDR1 is SGDLS and CDR2 is YYNGEE. With 0 bases removed from V and 7 bases from J, the gap between germline ends came to 7 bases. The CDR3 loop spans 13 amino acids. CDR3: CASSVGPGGELFF. The CDR3 DNA is TGTGCCAGCAGCGTAGGTCCGGGCGGGGAGCTGTTTTTT.

The chain employs TRBV2 and TRBJ2-1; TRBD2 matches at 16 bases. The CDR3 spans 17 residues. V shed 4 bases and J 6 bases; nucleotides not matched to a gene: 6. In germline, CDR1 is SNHLY, CDR2 FYNNEI. CDR3 DNA sequence: TGTGCCAGCAGTGCGGGACTAGCGGGAGGGCCTAGCAATGAGCAGTTCTTC. Its protein is CASSAGLAGGPSNEQFF.

The CDR3 here is CASSLVAGNLEQYF. The CDR3 DNA reads TGCGCCAGCAGCTTGGTCGCGGGTAATCTCGAGCAGTACTTC. The chain employs TRBV5-1 and TRBJ2-7; tentative D call: TRBD2 (5 bases). The V end was cut by 0 bases, the J end by 6 bases, with 13 bases between. CDR1 SGHRS and CDR2 YFSETQ come from the germline V gene. The CDR3 runs to 14 residues.

V and J are TRBV19 and TRBJ1-4, with 7 bases identical to TRBD1. J gave up 12 bases and V 5 bases, and 9 bases lay outside the gene matches. The CDR3 spans 13 residues. Germline CDR1 reads LNHDA; CDR2 reads SQIVND (reference sequence). The CDR3 region is CASSSLSGTELFF. The CDR3 DNA reads TGTGCCAGTAGTTCCCTCTCCGGGACAGAACTGTTTTTT.

The genes are TRBV28 and TRBJ2-5, with TRBD1 as a possible D gene (5 bases). The DNA end is a closer match to TRBJ2-7, so the J assignment may be wrong. Germline V gene sequence: CDR1 MDHEN, CDR2 SYDVKM. The CDR3 consists of 15 residues. CDR3 in amino acids: CATQSVDSSSYEQYF. Written as DNA, the CDR3 is TGTGCCACCCAGTCCGTTGACAGTAGCTCCTACGAGCAGTACTTC.

Concerning this clone: The sample holds other DNA sequences that translate to the same CDR3. The rearrangement joins TRBV9 to TRBJ2-1; weak D call: TRBD2 (6 bases). The CDR3 loop spans 20 amino acids. V was pared by 4 bases and J by 1 base, with 27 bases between. Per germline, CDR1 SGDLS and CDR2 YYNGEE. CDR3 in amino acids: CASSSPPREGLSTSYNEQFF. The CDR3 coding sequence is TGTGCCAGCAGCTCCCCTCCGCGGGAAGGCCTTAGTACTTCCTACAATGAGCAGTTCTTC.

This clone was detected once. V gene TRBV27 combines with J gene TRBJ2-7; 9 bases agree with TRBD2. The CDR3 totals 14 residues. V shed 5 bases, J shed 5 bases, and the junction held 7 bases outside the gene matches. Germline V gives CDR1 MNHEY, CDR2 SMNVEV (reference sequence). CDR3 in amino acids: CASSTQAGGDEQYF. The CDR3 DNA reads as TGTGCCAGCAGTACCCAGGCGGGAGGGGACGAGCAGTACTTC.

The rearrangement uses TRBV21-1 and TRBJ1-5. TRBV21-1 constitutes a pseudogene. This CDR3 comprises 18 residues. CDR3 bases: TGTGCCAGCAGCAGACACGGGGGAGGGGCCACTGGCAATCAGCCCCAGCATTTT. This gives the protein CASSRHGGGATGNQPQHF.

V is TRBV7-2 and J is TRBJ2-2; 8 bases are a match to TRBD2. The CDR3 spans 19 residues. Looked up from germline, CDR1 is SGHTA and CDR2 is FQGNSA. Germline trimming cut 3 bases from V and 2 bases from J; bases unmatched to any gene: 14. CDR3 DNA sequence: TGTGCCAGCAGCTTTTTTTTCTTACGGCGGGGGGTAAACACCGGGGAGCTGTTTTTT. Translated: CASSFFFLRRGVNTGELFF.

This clone came up a few times. This chain links TRBV7-2 with TRBJ2-5; no firm D call. Trimming removed 1 base from V and 7 bases from J, with 10 bases in between. The CDR3 contains 13 residues. Germline-derived CDR1 and CDR2 are SGHTA and FQGNSA. CDR3 residues: CASSLGPLGTQYF. CDR3 nucleotide sequence: TGTGCCAGCAGCTTAGGGCCGCTTGGGACCCAGTACTTC.

The V gene is TRBV5-5, the J gene TRBJ2-7; possible D gene TRBD1, 6 bases. V lost 0 bases to trimming and J lost 2 bases, with 12 bases between them. There are 15 residues in the CDR3. Germline V lookup: CDR1 SGHKS, CDR2 YYEKEE (reference sequence). CDR3 nucleotide sequence: TGTGCCAGCAGCTTGGGACAGGCCTCACCCTACGAGCAGTACTTC. Its translation is CASSLGQASPYEQYF.

V usage is TRBV7-3 and J usage is TRBJ2-2; 14 nucleotides line up with TRBD2. Germline CDR1 SGHTA, CDR2 FQGTGA. J gave up 6 bases and V 2 bases, and 8 bases lay outside the gene matches. The CDR3 spans 18 residues. The CDR3 region has the DNA TGTGCCAGCAGCTTAGGACAGCCGGGACTAGCGGGAGCCGGGGAGCTGTTTTTT. It encodes CASSLGQPGLAGAGELFF.

The chain joins TRBV11-2 to TRBJ1-1, with D possibly matching TRBD1 (6 bases). Per germline, CDR1 SGHAT and CDR2 FQNNGV. V was cut by 5 bases and J by 0 bases, with 13 bases left in between. This CDR3 is built from 15 residues. CDR3 protein: CASSLTGTLNTEAFF. CDR3 DNA sequence: TGTGCCAGCAGCCTGACCGGGACACTGAACACTGAAGCTTTCTTT.